Sequencing of this T cell receptor (beta chain) was carried out in a study of cytomegalovirus exposure and HLA in healthy donors. The PCR ran on 60 Vbeta and 13 Jbeta primers. Method: immunoSEQ multiplex PCR; TCRdb's copy keeps in-frame clones and lacks some. Here the sample spans over 150,000 clones, around 79% being singletons. The germline gives CDR1 GTSNPN, CDR2 SVGIG (reference sequence). Trimming removed 2 bases at V and 4 bases at J, with 12 bases between. There are 14 residues in the CDR3. This receptor was identified in a man aged 35 to 55 in good health and CMV-seronegative. V is TRBV30 and J is TRBJ2-1; unclear D gene. Specimen: PBMCs. The CDR3 DNA reads as TGTGCCTGGAGTCCGTCGCGGCTATACAATGAGCAGTTCTTC. Its translation: CAWSPSRLYNEQFF.